The clone carrying this T cell receptor beta chain was observed a handful of times. Antigen specificity is unknown. Trimming cost V 1 base and J 6 bases; bases outside gene matches: 8. CDR3 length: 16 residues. Germline V gives CDR1 KGHDR, CDR2 SFDVKD. The entry originates in a study of tumor and adjacent non-tumor tissue in lung cancer. The study, taken as a whole, reports: Top 100 clones took a larger repertoire share in normal lung.

A modified ARM-PCR protocol with three rounds of nested PCR amplified TCRbeta. TCRdb reprocessed the multiplex PCR reads with MiXCR, giving one entry per CDR3 protein. The profile shows roughly 220,000 distinct CDR3 sequences, 70% to 75% of them singletons. No cell sorting was done before RNA was extracted from the tissue. The sequenced material came from lung tumor tissue. The chain has TRBV24-1 and TRBJ2-1; 7 bases are shared with TRBD2. The TCR sequence derives from a man aged 55 to 70 with non-small cell lung cancer. The CDR3 region has the DNA TGTGCCACCAGTGATTTTTATCGCGGGAGCGGCAATGAGCAGTTCTTC. Its protein is CATSDFYRGSGNEQFF.